A selection of T cell receptor beta chains follows, all from one sample in a study of naive and memory T cell subsets. TCRdb fed the 5' RACE reads into MiXCR, producing one record per CDR3 protein. Of around 56,000 distinct CDR3 sequences listed, about 8.3% are singletons. These receptors all stem from a female donor in good health. Both conserved end residues are part of each CDR3. D genes are given only for firm matches. Some rows mark clone size as missing; the rest say once, few, many or name a class of expanded clone.

CDR3 DNA | CDR3 protein | J gene | clone size | CDR3 length | V gene | D gene
TGTGCCAGCAGTTACTCGACAGGGCTCCAGCCCCAGCATTTT | CASSYSTGLQPQHF | TRBJ1-5 | many | 14 | TRBV6-2/TRBV6-3 | TRBD1
TGTGCCAGCAGCCAAGATTGGCGGAATTCACCCCTCCACTTT | CASSQDWRNSPLHF | TRBJ1-6 | - | 14 | TRBV3-1 | -
TGTGCCAGTCGCGACAGGGGGCTAGCGAACACTGAAGCTTTCTTT | CASRDRGLANTEAFF | TRBJ1-1 | many | 15 | TRBV27 | TRBD1
TGTGCTAGTGGCTCGCCACCGGGGCAGGGGCGGTACGAGCAGTACTTC | CASGSPPGQGRYEQYF | TRBJ2-7 | few | 16 | TRBV12-5 | -
TGTGCCAGCACCTTGGGACAAAACAATGAGCAGTTCTTC | CASTLGQNNEQFF | TRBJ2-1 | many | 13 | TRBV12-3/TRBV12-4 | -
TGCAGTGCTAGACCTAGGGAGGGGGATCACTATGGCTACACCTTC | CSARPREGDHYGYTF | TRBJ1-2 | few | 15 | TRBV20-1 | -
TGTGCCAGCAGTACAAGGACAGGGCGTTCCACTGAAGCTTTCTTT | CASSTRTGRSTEAFF | TRBJ1-1 | few | 15 | TRBV6-6 | TRBD1
TGTGCCAGCAGTTACTCCTACTATCCGGGAGGCTCACCCCTCCACTTT | CASSYSYYPGGSPLHF | TRBJ1-6 | many | 16 | TRBV6-5 | -
TGCAGCGCCACCCGGGGGATCCTAGGGTATGGCTACACCTTC | CSATRGILGYGYTF | TRBJ1-2 | many | 14 | TRBV29-1 | -
TGTGCCAGCAGCCAAGTCGCTAGCGGATACAATGAGCAGTTCTTC | CASSQVASGYNEQFF | TRBJ2-1 | few | 15 | TRBV4-2 | TRBD2
TGCAGTGCTAGGGCAGCGGCGGCGCCCCAAGAGACCCAGTACTTC | CSARAAAAPQETQYF | TRBJ2-5 | many | 15 | TRBV20-1 | -
TGTGCCAGCAGTTACTCTATACTCTCTGGAAACACCATATATTTT | CASSYSILSGNTIYF | TRBJ1-3 | few | 15 | TRBV6-5 | -
TGTGCCAGCTCACCCGTACCCCCGGGACAGTCAAGCTCTGGAAACACCATATATTTT | CASSPVPPGQSSSGNTIYF | TRBJ1-3 | - | 19 | TRBV18 | TRBD1
TGTGCCAGCAGTTACGGTCCGGGACTGAACACTGAAGCTTTCTTT | CASSYGPGLNTEAFF | TRBJ1-1 | many | 15 | TRBV6-6 | -
TGTGCCAGCAGTTCCCGAGCACAGGGCGGTTATAATTCACCCCTCCACTTT | CASSSRAQGGYNSPLHF | TRBJ1-6 | - | 17 | TRBV6-5 | -
TGCGCCAGCAGCCGAGCCGGGACTAGCGGGGACCCCTACGAGCAGTACTTC | CASSRAGTSGDPYEQYF | TRBJ2-7 | few | 17 | TRBV4-3 | TRBD2
TGCGCCAGCAGCTTCGCCTCCAAACAGGGGAAGGGGGAAAAACTGTTTTTT | CASSFASKQGKGEKLFF | TRBJ1-4 | - | 17 | TRBV5-1 | TRBD1
TGCAGTGCTAAAGTCAGCCCATATGGCTACACCTTC | CSAKVSPYGYTF | TRBJ1-2 | few | 12 | TRBV20-1 | -
TGTGCCAGCAGCTTAGGCGGGTGGGGGGGTGAGCAGTTCTTC | CASSLGGWGGEQFF | TRBJ2-1 | few | 14 | TRBV7-2 | TRBD2
TGTGCCATCAGTGAGTCGATACGAACTAGGCTCACAGATACGCAGTATTTT | CAISESIRTRLTDTQYF | TRBJ2-3 | few | 17 | TRBV10-3 | -
TGTGCCAGCAGCGTGGGAGCGTTTCGGGAGACCCAGTACTTC | CASSVGAFRETQYF | TRBJ2-5 | few | 14 | TRBV9 | -
TGCAGGATACTAGCGGGGGCCACGGAGACGCAGTATTTT | CRILAGATETQYF | TRBJ2-3 | - | 13 | TRBV20-1 | TRBD2
TGCTCTGGTGGGGCAGGATTCTACAATGAGCAGTTCTTC | CSGGAGFYNEQFF | TRBJ2-1 | many | 13 | TRBV29-1 | -
TGTGCCAGCAGTGGGACAGGCCGCAATCAGCCCCAGCATTTT | CASSGTGRNQPQHF | TRBJ1-5 | many | 14 | TRBV2 | TRBD1
TGTGCCACTCTGAGGGCAGGGGCTGGAAACACCATATATTTT | CATLRAGAGNTIYF | TRBJ1-3 | many | 14 | TRBV12-3/TRBV12-4 | -
TGTGCCAGCAGTAGGACCGGGACACGGGGCGATTCACCCCTCCACTTT | CASSRTGTRGDSPLHF | TRBJ1-6 | - | 16 | TRBV6-2/TRBV6-3 | -
TGTGCCAGCAGGGAACGACAGGGGGTTTCTGGAAACACCATATATTTT | CASRERQGVSGNTIYF | TRBJ1-3 | few | 16 | TRBV2 | TRBD1
TGTGCCAGCAGGAGAGGGACGGATACGCAGTATTTT | CASRRGTDTQYF | TRBJ2-3 | many | 12 | TRBV2 | -
TGTGCCAGCAGTCTACAGGGATTTGGGGCCAACGTCCTGACTTTC | CASSLQGFGANVLTF | TRBJ2-6 | - | 15 | TRBV7-2 | -
TGCAGTGCTAGAGGGCCGGGTCTAGCTCGGGATGAGCAGTTCTTC | CSARGPGLARDEQFF | TRBJ2-1 | many | 15 | TRBV20-1 | -
TGTGCTAGCAGCTTAGTAGGATTCACCGGGGAGCTGTTTTTT | CASSLVGFTGELFF | TRBJ2-2 | - | 14 | TRBV7-7 | -
TGCAGCGTTGAAGTCGACGGGGGGGAGACCCAGTACTTC | CSVEVDGGETQYF | TRBJ2-5 | few | 13 | TRBV29-1 | TRBD2
TGTGCCAGTAGTTTTGACAGGGTCAACACCGGGGAGCTGTTTTTT | CASSFDRVNTGELFF | TRBJ2-2 | - | 15 | TRBV19 | TRBD1
TGCAGTGCCGTGGGCTCGACCTACGAGCAGTACTTC | CSAVGSTYEQYF | TRBJ2-7 | many | 12 | TRBV20-1 | -
TGTGCCAGCAGTTACTATGGCGGTAAAGCTTTCTTT | CASSYYGGKAFF | TRBJ1-1 | few | 12 | TRBV6-5 | -
TGCAGTGCTAGGGGGAGGAGGGCACGGGTTTATGGCAATCAGCCCCAGCATTTT | CSARGRRARVYGNQPQHF | TRBJ1-5 | many | 18 | TRBV20-1 | -
TGTGCCATCAGTGAGTCTTCAGGGTATCAGCCCCAGCATTTT | CAISESSGYQPQHF | TRBJ1-5 | many | 14 | TRBV10-3 | -
TGTGCCAGCAGTTGGGGCCCGGGGGGGGCCAACGTCCTGACTTTC | CASSWGPGGANVLTF | TRBJ2-6 | - | 15 | TRBV6-5 | -
TGTGCCAGCAGCTTAGCAGCACTTTCCCAAGAGACCCAGTACTTC | CASSLAALSQETQYF | TRBJ2-5 | - | 15 | TRBV7-2 | -
TGTGCCAGCAGTCTACAGTGGGCGACTAATGAAAAACTGTTTTTT | CASSLQWATNEKLFF | TRBJ1-4 | - | 15 | TRBV6-2/TRBV6-3 | -
TGCAGCGCTTGGGACAGAGGGGTCAATGAGCAGTTCTTC | CSAWDRGVNEQFF | TRBJ2-1 | few | 13 | TRBV29-1 | TRBD1
TGTGCCAGCAGCTTAGGAGGGGGCGTTGAAGCTTTCTTT | CASSLGGGVEAFF | TRBJ1-1 | many | 13 | TRBV7-9 | TRBD1
TGTGCCAGTAGTATTGGGAGTTACGGGACACTTCACTTC | CASSIGSYGTLHF | TRBJ1-2 | few | 13 | TRBV19 | -
TGTGCCAGCAGCTTAGGTATCGGACAGGGACATGGGGCTGAAGCTTTCTTT | CASSLGIGQGHGAEAFF | TRBJ1-1 | many | 17 | TRBV7-9 | TRBD1
TGTGCCAGCAGTCGACTAGCGGGGGTCGATGAGCAGTTCTTC | CASSRLAGVDEQFF | TRBJ2-1 | many | 14 | TRBV6-2/TRBV6-3 | TRBD2
TGTGCCAGCAGTTACTCCCCTATCAGGGCTGAAGCTTTCTTT | CASSYSPIRAEAFF | TRBJ1-1 | many | 14 | TRBV6-5 | -